This T cell receptor beta chain was captured by sequencing in a study of T cells after yellow fever vaccination. Study-wide results and caveats: CD4 and CD8 compartments shared a small share of clonotypes, likely from convergent recombination. Most clones from primary vaccination were detected again post-booster (96% CD4, roughly 90% CD8). FACS-sorted repertoires could contain abundant clonotypes contaminating from the bulk population.

This clonotype has only a few counts. Its antigen remains unidentified. Unmatched junction bases numbered 4, after V lost 0 bases and J lost 1 base. In germline, CDR1 is DFQATT, CDR2 SNEGSKA (reference sequence). The CDR3 totals 15 residues. TCRdb reanalysed the 5' RACE reads using MiXCR and keeps one entry per CDR3 protein. Altogether around 530,000 distinct CDR3 sequences are present, roughly 17% being singletons, with the ten largest covering 17%. The sample was PBMCs, taken about 5 days after the first yellow fever vaccination. The chain has TRBV20-1 and TRBJ2-3, with 7 bases aligning to TRBD2. The source of this sequence is a man between 18 and 29 years old who received the YFV17D yellow fever vaccine. CDR3 sequence reads: CSAREGGARTDTQYF. The CDR3, as DNA: TGCAGTGCTAGAGAGGGAGGGGCTCGCACAGATACGCAGTATTTT.